This TCR beta chain was observed in a study of Graves' ophthalmopathy and Graves' hyperthyroidism. Study results and caveats: The majority of expanded thyroid clonotypes above 0.001 frequency also occurred in blood.

CDR3 length: 15 residues. The germline V and J ends were trimmed by 1 base and 0 bases, with 9 bases remaining between them. CDR1 is DFQATT and CDR2 is SNEGSKA in the germline V gene (reference sequence). The authors amplified TCR beta CDR3 regions, and they did so from RNA transcripts for repertoire sequencing. Second-round multiplex PCR came after a first-round RT-PCR that employed HTBI primers. TCRdb re-called the multiplex PCR reads through MiXCR, storing one row per CDR3 protein. The data hold about 740,000 distinct CDR3 sequences, with roughly 41% observed a single time. This clonotype came up many times. What it binds is unknown. Diagnosis relied on clinical symptoms, serum thyroxine, TRAb, thyroid ultrasound and orbital computed tomography. What supplied the PBMCs was about 10 ml of fresh peripheral blood.

The clonotype was recovered from an adult man with Graves' ophthalmopathy. Source material: peripheral blood. The V and J genes are TRBV20-1 and TRBJ2-2, with D hard to call. This CDR3 is CSARGHPANTGELFF. The CDR3 nucleotides read TGCAGTGCTAGAGGGCACCCCGCGAACACCGGGGAGCTGTTTTTT.